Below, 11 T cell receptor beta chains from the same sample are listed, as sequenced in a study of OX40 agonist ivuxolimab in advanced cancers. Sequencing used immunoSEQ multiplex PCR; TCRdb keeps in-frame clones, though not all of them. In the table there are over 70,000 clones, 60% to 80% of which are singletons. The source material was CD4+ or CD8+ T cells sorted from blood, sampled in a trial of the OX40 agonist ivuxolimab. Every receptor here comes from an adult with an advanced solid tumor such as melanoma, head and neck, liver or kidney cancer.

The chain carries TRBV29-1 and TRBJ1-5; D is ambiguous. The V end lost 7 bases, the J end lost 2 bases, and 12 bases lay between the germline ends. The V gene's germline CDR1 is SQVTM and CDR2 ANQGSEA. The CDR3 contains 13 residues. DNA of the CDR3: TGCAGCGCCTCGCCCGGGGGCAATCAGCCCCAGCATTTT. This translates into CSASPGGNQPQHF.

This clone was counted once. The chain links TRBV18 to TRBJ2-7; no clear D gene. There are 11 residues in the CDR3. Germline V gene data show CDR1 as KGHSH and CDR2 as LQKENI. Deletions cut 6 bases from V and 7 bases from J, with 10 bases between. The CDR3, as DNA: TGTGCCAGCTCCAAGACTGGGGAGCAGTACTTC. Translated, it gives CASSKTGEQYF.

The DNA for the CDR3 is TGTGCCAGCAGTGCCCCGGAACGCATGAACACTGAAGCTTTCTTT. Amino acid sequence: CASSAPERMNTEAFF. The genes are TRBV6-5 and TRBJ1-1; no definite D call. Trimming removed 5 bases at V and 0 bases at J, with 13 bases between. This CDR3 region has 15 residues. CDR1 and CDR2 (germline): MNHEY, SVGAGI.

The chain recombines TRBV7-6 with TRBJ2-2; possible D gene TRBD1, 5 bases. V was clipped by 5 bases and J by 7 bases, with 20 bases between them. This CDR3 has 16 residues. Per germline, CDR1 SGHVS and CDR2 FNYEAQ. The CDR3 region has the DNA TGTGCCAGCAGCCCCATTGGGGCAGGGTCGCACGGGGAGCTGTTTTTT. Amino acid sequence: CASSPIGAGSHGELFF.

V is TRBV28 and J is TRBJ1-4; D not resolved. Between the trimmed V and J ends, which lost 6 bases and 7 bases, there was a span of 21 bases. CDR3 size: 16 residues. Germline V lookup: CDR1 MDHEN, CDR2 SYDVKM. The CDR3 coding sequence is TGTGCCAGCAGCCCTAATACGGCAGCCCGGGGTGAAAAACTGTTTTTT. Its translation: CASSPNTAARGEKLFF.

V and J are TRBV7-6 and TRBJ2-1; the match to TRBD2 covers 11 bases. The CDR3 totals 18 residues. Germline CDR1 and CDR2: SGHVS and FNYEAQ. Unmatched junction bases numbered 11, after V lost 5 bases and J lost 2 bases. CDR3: CASSQVRSGRGAYNEQFF. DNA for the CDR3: TGTGCCAGCAGCCAAGTTCGTAGCGGGAGGGGGGCCTACAATGAGCAGTTCTTC.

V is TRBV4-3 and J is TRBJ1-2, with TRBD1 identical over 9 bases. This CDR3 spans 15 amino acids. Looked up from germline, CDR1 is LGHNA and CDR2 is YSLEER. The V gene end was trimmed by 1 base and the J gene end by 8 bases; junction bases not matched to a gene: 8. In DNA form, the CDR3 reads TGCGCCAGCAGCCAAGTTTCGGGACAGGGTCAAGGCTACACCTTC. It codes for CASSQVSGQGQGYTF.

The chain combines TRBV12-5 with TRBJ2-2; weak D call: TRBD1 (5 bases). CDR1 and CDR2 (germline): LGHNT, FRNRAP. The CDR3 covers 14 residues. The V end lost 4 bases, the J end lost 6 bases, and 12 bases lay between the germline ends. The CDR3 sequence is CASGSPQGSGELFF. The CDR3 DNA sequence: TGTGCTAGTGGTTCCCCTCAGGGTTCCGGGGAGCTGTTTTTT. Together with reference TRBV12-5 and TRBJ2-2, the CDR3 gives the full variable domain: DARVTQTPRHKVTEMGQEVTMRCQPILGHNTVFWYRQTMMQGLELLAYFRNRAPLDDSGMPKDRFSAEMPDATLATLKIQPSEPRDSAVYFCASGSPQGSGELFFGEGSRLTVL.

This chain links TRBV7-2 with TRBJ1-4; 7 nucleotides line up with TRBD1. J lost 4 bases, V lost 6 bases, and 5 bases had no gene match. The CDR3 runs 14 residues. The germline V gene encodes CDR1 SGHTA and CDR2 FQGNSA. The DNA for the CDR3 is TGTGCCAGCAGTCGGGACAGCCATAATGAAAAACTGTTTTTT. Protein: CASSRDSHNEKLFF.

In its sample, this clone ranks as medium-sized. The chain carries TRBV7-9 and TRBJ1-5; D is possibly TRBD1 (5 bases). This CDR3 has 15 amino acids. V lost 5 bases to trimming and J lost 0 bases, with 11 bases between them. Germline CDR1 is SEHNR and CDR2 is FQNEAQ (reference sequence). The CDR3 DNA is TGTGCCAGCAGCGACACAGGATATAGCAATCAGCCCCAGCATTTT. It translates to CASSDTGYSNQPQHF.

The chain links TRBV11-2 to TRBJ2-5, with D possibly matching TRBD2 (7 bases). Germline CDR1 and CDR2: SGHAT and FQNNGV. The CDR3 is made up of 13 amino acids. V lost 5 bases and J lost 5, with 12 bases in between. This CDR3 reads CASSRGALETQYF. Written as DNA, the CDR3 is TGTGCCAGCAGCCGGGGGGCATTGGAGACCCAGTACTTC. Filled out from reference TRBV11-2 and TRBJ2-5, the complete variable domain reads EAGVAQSPRYKIIEKRQSVAFWCNPISGHATLYWYQQILGQGPKLLIQFQNNGVVDDSQLPKDRFSAERLKGVDSTLKIQPAKLEDSAVYLCASSRGALETQYFGPGTRLLVL.